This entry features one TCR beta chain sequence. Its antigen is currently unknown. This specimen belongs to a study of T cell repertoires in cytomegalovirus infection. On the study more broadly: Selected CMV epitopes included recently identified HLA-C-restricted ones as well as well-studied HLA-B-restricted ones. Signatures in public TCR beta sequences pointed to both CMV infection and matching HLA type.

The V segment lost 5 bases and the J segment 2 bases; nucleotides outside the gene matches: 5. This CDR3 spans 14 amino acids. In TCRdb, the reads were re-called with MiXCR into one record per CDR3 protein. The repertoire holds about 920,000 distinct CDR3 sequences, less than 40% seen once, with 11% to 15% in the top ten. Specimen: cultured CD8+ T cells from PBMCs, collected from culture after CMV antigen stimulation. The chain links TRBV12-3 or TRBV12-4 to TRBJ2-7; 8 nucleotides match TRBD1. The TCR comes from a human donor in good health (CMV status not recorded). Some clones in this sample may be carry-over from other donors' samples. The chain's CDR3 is CASSRTGTTYEQYF. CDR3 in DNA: TGTGCCAGCAGTAGGACAGGGACAACCTACGAGCAGTACTTC.